This T cell receptor (beta chain) was captured in a study of blood T cells in healthy people across ages. Germline CDR1 reads ENHRY; CDR2 reads SYGVKD. The CDR3 spans 17 residues. With V trimmed by 7 bases and J by 3 bases, 16 bases remained unmatched. Using a J-beta primer mix together with a sample-barcoded 5' primer, a second PCR was run for roughly 6 to 11 cycles. TCRdb reanalysed the 5' RACE reads using MiXCR and keeps one entry per CDR3 protein. The table includes around 1.5 million distinct CDR3 sequences, roughly 64% detected once. This chain connects TRBV10-3 to TRBJ2-7; 9 nucleotides match TRBD1. The TCR comes from a man younger than 30 in good health. Specimen: blood. The CDR3 spells CAITTAIVSGQGYEQYF. For the CDR3, the DNA is TGTGCCATCACTACTGCTATAGTATCGGGACAGGGCTACGAGCAGTACTTC.